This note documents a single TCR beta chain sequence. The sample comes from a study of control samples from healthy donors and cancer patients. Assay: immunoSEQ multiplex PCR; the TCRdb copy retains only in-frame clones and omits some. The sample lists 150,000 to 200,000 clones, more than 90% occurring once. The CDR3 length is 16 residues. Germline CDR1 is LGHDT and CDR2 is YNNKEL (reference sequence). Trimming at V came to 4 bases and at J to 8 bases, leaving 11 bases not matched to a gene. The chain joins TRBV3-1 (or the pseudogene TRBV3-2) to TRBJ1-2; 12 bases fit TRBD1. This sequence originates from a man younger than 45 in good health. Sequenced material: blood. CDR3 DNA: TGTGCCAGCAGCCTAGACCCGGGACAGGGGGCGCGAGGCTACACCTTC. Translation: CASSLDPGQGARGYTF.